These 14 T cell receptor beta chains came from one sample sequenced in a study of cytomegalovirus exposure and HLA in healthy donors (TCRdb year 2017). Library creation used the immunoSEQ multiplex PCR assay. TCRdb mirrors the immuneACCESS table, restricted to in-frame sequences. Some clones are absent from its copies; in checked studies, under half trace to an unresolved V gene, and the reason for the others is unknown. For this sample the table gives 130,000 to 150,000 clones, of which about 89% were detected only once. Over 3% of the sample goes to the ten largest clones. Sequences were obtained from PBMCs. The receptor source for this set is a woman aged 18-30 years in good health and CMV-seropositive.

The chain carries TRBV19 and TRBJ2-2, with 10 bases fitting TRBD1. The trim removed 8 bases at V and 5 bases at J, leaving 5 bases unmatched. CDR1 is LNHDA, CDR2 SQIVND, per germline (reference sequence). The CDR3 length is 14 residues. This CDR3 reads CASARDRGTGELFF. DNA of the CDR3: TGTGCCAGTGCTCGGGACAGGGGAACCGGGGAGCTGTTTTTT.

The chain combines TRBV7-9 with TRBJ2-7, with D perhaps matching TRBD1 (6 bases). Germline V gives CDR1 SEHNR, CDR2 FQNEAQ (reference sequence). The CDR3 has 14 amino acids. V lost 5 bases to trimming and J lost 0 bases, with 11 bases between them. The CDR3 reads CASSTGHRSYEQYF. The CDR3 nucleotides are TGTGCCAGCAGCACGGGACACCGCTCCTACGAGCAGTACTTC. The full variable domain, with the rest looked up from reference TRBV7-9 and TRBJ2-7, is DTGVSQNPRHKITKRGQNVTFRCDPISEHNRLYWYRQTLGQGPEFLTYFQNEAQLEKSRLLSDRFSAERPKGSFSTLEIQRTEQGDSAMYLCASSTGHRSYEQYFGPGTRLTVT.

This clone appeared once. The chain combines TRBV4-2 with TRBJ2-3; the match to TRBD2 covers 10 bases. CDR1 and CDR2 (germline): LGHNA, YNFKEQ. The CDR3 consists of 17 residues. The ends lost 1 base at V and 0 bases at J; junction bases unmatched: 4. CDR3 nucleotide sequence: TGTGCCAGCAGCCAAGGACTAGCGGGCGCTAGCACAGATACGCAGTATTTT. Residues: CASSQGLAGASTDTQYF.

This chain's CDR3 is CASSPESGAGANVLTF. CDR3 nucleotide sequence: TGTGCCAGCAGCCCCGAATCAGGTGCTGGGGCCAACGTCCTGACTTTC. The chain has TRBV7-2 and TRBJ2-6, with D hard to call. CDR1 and CDR2 (germline): SGHTA, FQGNSA. The V end lost 5 bases, the J end lost 2 bases, and 13 bases lay between the germline ends. The CDR3 consists of 16 residues.

V usage is TRBV19 and J usage is TRBJ2-1; 7 bases map to TRBD1. Germline-derived CDR1 and CDR2 are LNHDA and SQIVND (reference sequence). V trimming: 4 bases; J trimming: 7 bases; junction bases outside the gene matches: 13. The CDR3 loop spans 16 amino acids. The CDR3 sequence is CASSRGTVGFGNEQFF. The CDR3 DNA reads TGTGCCAGTAGTAGGGGGACAGTGGGGTTCGGGAATGAGCAGTTCTTC.

The CDR3 loop is CASSLYRDTRTFTDTQYF. As DNA, the CDR3 is TGCGCCAGCAGCTTATACCGGGACACTCGGACGTTCACAGATACGCAGTATTTT. The chain is built from TRBV5-1 and TRBJ2-3, with D possibly being TRBD1 (6 bases). The ends were cut back, 2 bases at V and 2 bases at J, with 21 bases in the middle. The CDR3 runs to 18 residues. CDR1 SGHRS and CDR2 YFSETQ come from the germline V gene.

This chain joins TRBV27 and TRBJ2-5; no clear D. CDR1 is MNHEY, CDR2 SMNVEV, per germline (reference sequence). The V and J ends lost 0 bases and 4 bases respectively, with 15 bases between them. The CDR3 totals 16 residues. The CDR3 DNA sequence: TGTGCCAGCAGTTTATCGCGACATCCCTCTGGAGAGACCCAGTACTTC. Protein sequence: CASSLSRHPSGETQYF.

V is TRBV2 and J is TRBJ1-4; 8 bases fit TRBD1. J gave up 3 bases and V 3 bases, and 3 bases lay outside the gene matches. The CDR3 sequence is 15 residues long. Germline CDR1 is SNHLY and CDR2 is FYNNEI. CDR3 in DNA: TGTGCCAGCAGTGACAGGGGGCTGGCTAATGAAAAACTGTTTTTT. Its translation is CASSDRGLANEKLFF.

This chain connects TRBV2 to TRBJ1-4; 7 nucleotides align to TRBD1. The CDR3 sequence is 14 residues long. Per germline, CDR1 SNHLY and CDR2 FYNNEI. Trimming at V came to 6 bases and at J to 6 bases, leaving 7 bases not matched to a gene. The chain's CDR3 is CASSPDRRDEKLFF. In DNA, the CDR3 is TGTGCCAGCAGCCCGGACAGGAGGGATGAAAAACTGTTTTTT.

The chain uses TRBV7-3 and TRBJ2-3; 7 bases are shared with TRBD2. Unmatched junction bases numbered 4, after V lost 5 bases and J lost 2 bases. Germline V CDR1 and CDR2: SGHTA, FQGTGA. The CDR3 extends over 14 amino acids. The CDR3, as DNA: TGTGCCAGCAGCAGGACTAGGGACACAGATACGCAGTATTTT. Encoded protein: CASSRTRDTDTQYF.

This clone was recorded once. This chain links TRBV7-9 with TRBJ2-1; 8 bases map to TRBD2. Germline lookup yields CDR1 SEHNR and CDR2 FQNEAQ (reference sequence). CDR3 size: 16 residues. After removal of 4 bases from V and 5 bases from J, the junction contained 10 bases not matched to a gene. DNA for the CDR3: TGTGCCAGCAGCTCACCGGGGCGGGAGGCGGACAATGAGCAGTTCTTC. Translating gives CASSSPGREADNEQFF.

The V and J genes are TRBV21-1 and TRBJ2-1; TRBD2 is taken as the D call from the table, unchecked against the DNA. TRBV21-1 is flagged as a pseudogene. This CDR3 contains 20 residues. CDR3 bases: TGTGCCAGCAGCAAATGGTCTCCTAGCGGGAGTCGGTCCCCTGACAATGAGCAGTTCTTC. Protein: CASSKWSPSGSRSPDNEQFF.

In DNA form, the CDR3 reads TGTGCCAGCAGCCAAGATGCGGGAGGCTCCTACAATGAGCAGTTCTTC. Its translation: CASSQDAGGSYNEQFF. J is TRBJ2-1 and V is TRBV4-2, with 8 bases that match TRBD2. Germline-derived CDR1 and CDR2 are LGHNA and YNFKEQ. This CDR3 is 16 amino acids long. V lost 0 bases, J lost 0 bases, and 1 base stayed unmatched.

This chain links TRBV25-1 with TRBJ2-7; possibly TRBD2 for D (6 bases). The CDR3 runs to 12 residues. V lost 8 bases to trimming and J lost 7 bases, with 15 bases between them. Germline assignment: CDR1 MGHDK and CDR2 SYGVNS. In DNA form, the CDR3 reads TGTGCCAGCGCCGGAGGCGCGGGGGAGCAGTACTTC. This translates into CASAGGAGEQYF.